A single sample is the source of the 29 T cell receptor beta chains below, sequenced in a study of shared clonotypes between healthy human individuals. TCRdb keeps only in-frame clones here, not all; method: immunoSEQ multiplex PCR. The table has about half a million clones, around 77% seen once. Material for sequencing was PBMCs. The source is a woman aged 40 to 50 in good health. Some clones in this sample may be carry-over from other donors' samples.

The chain carries TRBV5-1 and TRBJ1-1; D gene unclear. The CDR3 runs to 14 residues. Deletions cut 4 bases from V and 1 base from J, with 11 bases between. Germline CDR1 and CDR2: SGHRS and YFSETQ. CDR3 in DNA: TGCGCCAGCAGCGCAGGAGATTCGAACACTGAAGCTTTCTTT. Its translation is CASSAGDSNTEAFF. The variable domain in full, completed from reference TRBV5-1 and TRBJ1-1, reads KAGVTQTPRYLIKTRGQQVTLSCSPISGHRSVSWYQQTPGQGLQFLFEYFSETQRNKGNFPGRFSGRQFSNSRSEMNVSTLELGDSALYLCASSAGDSNTEAFFGQGTRLTVV.

The chain carries TRBV9 and TRBJ2-3, with 8 bases aligning to TRBD2. The CDR3 is 18 amino acids. Germline CDR1 SGDLS, CDR2 YYNGEE. After removal of 0 bases from V and 3 bases from J, the junction contained 12 bases not matched to a gene. The CDR3 DNA follows: TGTGCCAGCAGCGTAGCCCCGGGAGGGCCGGGGGGAACAGATACGCAGTATTTT. Protein: CASSVAPGGPGGTDTQYF.

This clone was found a few times. The CDR3, as DNA: TGCGCCAGCAGCTTGGGCGTGGGAGGGCCCCCCTACGAGCAGTACTTC. Its protein product is CASSLGVGGPPYEQYF. The V and J genes are TRBV5-1 and TRBJ2-7, with 7 nucleotides matching TRBD2. Germline-derived CDR1 and CDR2 are SGHRS and YFSETQ. The V segment lost 0 bases and the J segment 2 bases; nucleotides outside the gene matches: 8. The CDR3 totals 16 residues.

The J gene is TRBJ2-2, the V gene TRBV19; D possibly corresponds to TRBD2 (6 bases). The CDR3 contains 14 residues. CDR1 and CDR2 (germline): LNHDA, SQIVND (reference sequence). With 6 bases removed from V and 4 bases from J, the gap between germline ends came to 12 bases. The CDR3 sequence: CASSQTSTTGELFF. Here the CDR3 DNA reads TGTGCCAGTAGCCAGACTAGTACCACCGGGGAGCTGTTTTTT.

The chain recombines TRBV6-1 with TRBJ1-2; D may be TRBD1 (5 bases). CDR1 MNHNS and CDR2 SASEGT come from the germline V gene. This CDR3 spans 13 amino acids. V lost 5 bases and J 5 bases, leaving 12 bases between the germline ends. Here the CDR3 reads CASSPGGHYGYTF. The CDR3, as DNA: TGTGCCAGCAGTCCCGGGGGTCATTATGGCTACACCTTC.

This rearrangement joins TRBV6-1 to TRBJ1-2; no definite D call. Germline assignment: CDR1 MNHNS and CDR2 SASEGT. The CDR3 has 13 residues. V dropped 1 base and J dropped 8 bases, with 11 bases sitting between them. CDR3 in amino acids: CASSEEMVGGYTF. CDR3 nucleotides: TGTGCCAGCAGTGAAGAAATGGTAGGAGGCTACACCTTC.

Regarding this clone: A read error is likely here: a far larger clone is one base away. In DNA form, the CDR3 reads TGCGCCAGCAGCCAAGATAGGGGGGAAGGCGGCCACGAGCAGTACTTC. Translating it yields CASSQDRGEGGHEQYF. The chain joins TRBV4-3 to TRBJ2-7; tentatively, D is TRBD1 or TRBD2 (6 bases each). Per the germline V gene, CDR1 is LGHNA and CDR2 is YSLEER. The CDR3 extends over 16 amino acids. V lost 0 bases and J lost 5, with 17 bases in between.

This chain connects TRBV2 to TRBJ2-1, with D unresolved. CDR3 size: 15 residues. Germline lookup yields CDR1 SNHLY and CDR2 FYNNEI. Trimming pared 4 bases from V and 1 base from J, leaving 11 bases between. Here the CDR3 reads CASSASLLSYNEQFF. CDR3 nucleotides: TGTGCCAGCAGTGCTTCTCTACTATCCTACAATGAGCAGTTCTTC.

The table lists this clone with a few counts. The chain couples TRBV11-2 to TRBJ1-1; D not certain. CDR3 length: 13 residues. Germline V gene lookup returns CDR1 SGHAT and CDR2 FQNNGV. Trimming stripped 0 bases from V and 11 bases from J, with 13 bases between. CDR3 nucleotides: TGTGCCAGCAGCTTAGATAGGAACAGAAGGGCTTTCTTT. Translating gives CASSLDRNRRAFF. The full variable domain, completed using reference TRBV11-2 and TRBJ1-1, is EAGVAQSPRYKIIEKRQSVAFWCNPISGHATLYWYQQILGQGPKLLIQFQNNGVVDDSQLPKDRFSAERLKGVDSTLKIQPAKLEDSAVYLCASSLDRNRRAFFGQGTRLTVV.

In this sample, this clone turned up many times. The sample has other DNA sequences that encode this CDR3 too. The gene calls are TRBV28 and TRBJ2-3; 13 bases agree with TRBD2. Losses at the gene ends were 0 bases for V and 10 bases for J; bases not matched to a gene: 10. This CDR3 comprises 17 residues. Per germline, CDR1 MDHEN and CDR2 SYDVKM. The CDR3 bases are TGTGCCAGCAGTTTATGGCAACTAGCGGGAGGGCCGGGTGCGCAGTATTTT. Translating it yields CASSLWQLAGGPGAQYF.

J is TRBJ2-5 and V is TRBV7-8, with 7 bases identical to TRBD2. Per germline, CDR1 SGHVS and CDR2 FQNEAQ. The CDR3 length is 20 residues. The V and J ends lost 0 bases and 1 base, in that order; junction bases with no gene match: 17. The CDR3 DNA follows: TGTGCCAGCAGCTTAGCGCTGTTCCCCCTTGCGGGAGATACCCAAGAGACCCAGTACTTC. It is translated as CASSLALFPLAGDTQETQYF.

The J gene is TRBJ2-1, the V gene TRBV4-3, with 9 bases fitting TRBD2. The CDR3 is made up of 16 amino acids. Unmatched junction bases numbered 5, after V lost 0 bases and J lost 5 bases. CDR1 and CDR2 from the germline V gene are LGHNA and YSLEER. CDR3 nucleotide sequence: TGCGCCAGCAGCCAAGAATACCTAGCGGGAAACAATGAGCAGTTCTTC. It is translated as CASSQEYLAGNNEQFF.

About this clone: Since a far larger clone is one base different, this is likely a read error. The chain links TRBV4-2 to TRBJ2-2, with D possibly being TRBD2 (5 bases). This CDR3 comprises 14 residues. Per the germline V gene, CDR1 is LGHNA and CDR2 is YNFKEQ. Written as DNA, the CDR3 is TGTGCCAGCAGCCAAGGGCTGGAAACCGGGGAGCTGGTTTTT. As protein: CASSQGLETGELVF.

The chain carries TRBV27 and TRBJ1-5; no clear D gene. Trimming pared 5 bases from V and 1 base from J, leaving 3 bases between. CDR3 length equals 12 residues. Germline V lookup: CDR1 MNHEY, CDR2 SMNVEV (reference sequence). The CDR3: CASSTSNQPQHF. DNA for the CDR3: TGTGCCAGCAGTACCAGCAATCAGCCCCAGCATTTT.

J is TRBJ2-1 and V is TRBV29-1, with TRBD2 matching 13 bases. Germline CDR1 and CDR2: SQVTM and ANQGSEA. V shed 7 bases and J 6 bases; nucleotides not matched to a gene: 6. The CDR3 spans 14 residues. CDR3 bases: TGCAGCGCGACCGGGACTAGCGGGATCAATGAGCAGTTCTTC. This encodes CSATGTSGINEQFF.

This clone was found once. CDR3 sequence (DNA): TGTGCCAGCAGTAACCAGGGACTAGCGGGAAACGAGCAGTACTTC. As protein: CASSNQGLAGNEQYF. This chain uses TRBV2 with TRBJ2-7; the match to TRBD2 covers 13 bases. CDR3 length: 15 amino acids. Germline CDR1 is SNHLY and CDR2 is FYNNEI. After removal of 5 bases from V and 5 bases from J, the junction contained 6 bases not matched to a gene.

The chain couples TRBV28 to TRBJ1-1; weak D call: TRBD1 (6 bases). The CDR3 spans 13 residues. V was pared by 3 bases and J by 7 bases, with 12 bases between. Germline CDR1 reads MDHEN; CDR2 reads SYDVKM. This CDR3 is CASSLAEGGEAFF. The CDR3 DNA follows: TGTGCCAGCAGTTTGGCTGAGGGGGGTGAAGCTTTCTTT.

About this clone: This likely reflects a read error, since a far larger clone is one base away. The chain joins TRBV4-3 to TRBJ2-7; unclear D gene. The germline V gene encodes CDR1 LGHNA and CDR2 YSLEER. This CDR3 region has 16 residues. This CDR3 is CAGSLPSPESSYEQYF. CDR3 in DNA: TGCGCCGGCAGCCTTCCGAGTCCCGAAAGCTCCTACGAGCAGTACTTC.

This clone was seen a few times. This rearrangement joins TRBV7-2 to TRBJ2-1; D is possibly TRBD2 (5 bases). This CDR3 is built from 14 residues. Germline CDR1 reads SGHTA; CDR2 reads FQGNSA. V was pared by 2 bases and J by 5 bases, with 10 bases between. This CDR3 reads CASSLRGSHNEQFF. CDR3 nucleotides: TGTGCCAGCAGCTTACGAGGGTCCCACAATGAGCAGTTCTTC.

The rearrangement joins TRBV15 to TRBJ2-7; TRBD2 might be the D (6 bases). The CDR3 contains 15 residues. Trimming stripped 0 bases from V and 7 bases from J, with 16 bases between. The germline gives CDR1 LNHNV, CDR2 YYDKDF (reference sequence). CDR3 residues: CATSRDRELLREQYF. CDR3 sequence (DNA): TGTGCCACCAGCAGAGATCGGGAGCTGTTGAGGGAGCAGTACTTC.

The J gene is TRBJ2-1, the V gene TRBV28; D gene uncertain. This CDR3 is 13 amino acids long. Germline assignment: CDR1 MDHEN and CDR2 SYDVKM. V was cut by 2 bases and J by 8 bases, with 10 bases left in between. The chain's CDR3 is CASSLVGPHEQFF. DNA for the CDR3: TGTGCCAGCAGTTTAGTAGGACCCCATGAGCAGTTCTTC.

V usage is TRBV23-1 and J usage is TRBJ2-7; D ambiguous. TRBV23-1 counts as an open reading frame of uncertain function. CDR3 length: 15 residues. Between the trimmed V and J ends, which lost 1 base and 3 bases, there was a span of 13 bases. Here the CDR3 reads CASSQYKGTVYEQYF. The DNA for the CDR3 is TGCGCCAGCAGTCAATACAAGGGAACCGTCTACGAGCAGTACTTC.

This sequence joins TRBV6-4 and TRBJ2-3; 9 bases are shared with TRBD2. This CDR3 spans 16 amino acids. The V and J ends lost 2 bases and 6 bases, in that order; junction bases with no gene match: 9. Germline-derived CDR1 and CDR2 are MRHNA and SNTAGT. The CDR3 DNA is TGTGCCAGCAGTGACGGGGAAGCGGGAGGATCGGATACGCAGTATTTT. It specifies CASSDGEAGGSDTQYF.

This clone appeared a few times. A far larger clone is a single base away, which makes a read error likely. This CDR3 reads CASSQGTSGGAQETQYF. Here the CDR3 DNA reads TGTGCCAGCAGCCAAGGAACTAGCGGGGGGGCCCAAGAGACCCAGTACTTC. This chain joins TRBV4-2 and TRBJ2-5; 13 bases line up with TRBD2. There are 17 residues in the CDR3. V dropped 1 base and J dropped 1; count of bases not matched to a gene: 3. Germline-derived CDR1 and CDR2 are LGHNA and YNFKEQ.

This clone was observed a handful of times. The chain carries TRBV15 and TRBJ2-2, with D uncertain. Germline V CDR1 and CDR2: LNHNV, YYDKDF (reference sequence). This CDR3 region has 16 residues. V was cut by 0 bases and J by 0 bases, with 8 bases left in between. The CDR3 nucleotides read TGTGCCACCAGCAGAGATCGTGAGGCGAACACCGGGGAGCTGTTTTTT. It translates to CATSRDREANTGELFF.

This chain uses TRBV14 with TRBJ1-5; the D gene is possibly TRBD1 (5 bases). This CDR3 is 16 amino acids long. V was shortened by 5 bases and J by 7 bases, with 21 bases between the two germline ends. Germline CDR1 SGHDN, CDR2 FVKESK. The chain's CDR3 is CASSSPAGQGEQPQHF. The CDR3, as DNA: TGTGCCAGCAGCAGCCCAGCCGGGCAGGGCGAGCAGCCCCAGCATTTT.

The chain employs TRBV15 and TRBJ2-7, with 11 nucleotides matching TRBD2. Trimming at V came to 0 bases and at J to 10 bases, leaving 8 bases not matched to a gene. CDR3 size: 15 residues. Germline-derived CDR1 and CDR2 are LNHNV and YYDKDF (reference sequence). The CDR3 protein is CATSRDPTSGRSQYF. The CDR3 DNA reads as TGTGCCACCAGCAGAGATCCCACTAGCGGGAGATCTCAGTACTTC.

This clone was seen a few times. The rearrangement uses TRBV18 and TRBJ2-7, with D unclear. The CDR3 has 13 residues. Trimming removed 2 bases from V and 7 bases from J, with 12 bases in between. CDR1 KGHSH and CDR2 LQKENI come from the germline V gene. CDR3 in amino acids: CASSPAMAEEQYF. The CDR3 DNA reads TGTGCCAGCTCACCAGCTATGGCTGAGGAGCAGTACTTC.

Worth noting for this clone: A far bigger clonotype differs at one base, so this is likely a read error. The chain has TRBV30 and TRBJ1-4; D is unclear. Germline lookup yields CDR1 GTSNPN and CDR2 SVGIG (reference sequence). CDR3 length: 15 residues. Trimming shortened V by 4 bases and J by 12 bases, and 24 bases separated the two germline ends. Here the CDR3 DNA reads TGTGCCTGGAAGAGGGAATCCCTCCTAGGCGGAGAACTGTTTTTT. Its translation: CAWKRESLLGGELFF.